Listed below are T cell receptor beta chains from one sample, sequenced in a study of cytomegalovirus exposure and HLA in healthy donors. Generated by immunoSEQ multiplex PCR, the TCRdb table keeps only in-frame clones and is missing some. In the table there are 170,000 or so clones, 85% of which are singletons. The sequencing input was PBMCs. Every receptor here comes from a young man in good health and CMV-seropositive. Each CDR3 is given with its conserved first and last residue. A D gene is named only where the DNA matches it firmly. For some rows the clone size is stated as once, few or many, or as a class when expanded; others skip it.

V	D	size	J	CDR3	DNA
TRBV5-5	-	-	TRBJ2-5	CASSTRPGETQYF	TGTGCCAGCAGCACGAGGCCGGGGGAGACCCAGTACTTC
TRBV11-2	-	-	TRBJ2-2	CASSLRDLNTGELFF	TGTGCCAGCAGCTTACGGGATTTGAACACCGGGGAGCTGTTTTTT
TRBV27	TRBD2	-	TRBJ2-7	CASRAGVSYEQYF	TGTGCCAGCCGGGCGGGGGTCTCCTACGAGCAGTACTTC
TRBV27	-	few	TRBJ2-7	CASSERTAGEQYF	TGTGCCAGCAGTGAGCGGACGGCGGGCGAGCAGTACTTC
TRBV19	TRBD2	-	TRBJ2-3	CASSIGLGEDTQYF	TGTGCCAGTAGTATTGGACTAGGTGAAGATACACAGTATTTT
TRBV5-1	TRBD1	once	TRBJ1-1	CASSYSSGGAVNTEAFF	TGCGCCAGCAGCTACTCGTCAGGGGGCGCGGTGAACACTGAAGCTTTCTTT
TRBV29-1	TRBD1	-	TRBJ1-2	CSVTGGGLGYGYTF	TGCAGCGTTACAGGGGGCGGGTTGGGCTATGGCTACACCTTC
TRBV2	-	-	TRBJ1-3	CASSEGSSGNTIYF	TGTGCCAGCAGTGAGGGGAGCTCTGGAAACACCATATATTTT
TRBV19	-	once	TRBJ1-1	CASSVQGKNTEAFF	TGTGCCAGTAGTGTACAGGGTAAGAACACTGAAGCTTTCTTT
TRBV18	-	-	TRBJ2-5	CASSLNRDGETQYF	TGTGCCAGCTCTCTAAACAGGGACGGAGAGACCCAGTACTTC
TRBV5-5	-	-	TRBJ1-6	CASSLVGSGSPLHF	TGTGCCAGCAGCCTGGTTGGGTCGGGGTCACCCCTCCACTTT
TRBV6-1	-	-	TRBJ1-3	CASTQGGWGNTIYF	TGTGCCAGCACTCAAGGAGGGTGGGGAAACACCATATATTTT
TRBV5-4	-	-	TRBJ2-1	CASSFGTNEQFF	TGTGCCAGCAGCTTCGGGACTAATGAGCAGTTCTTC
TRBV18	-	-	TRBJ2-5	CASSPPSQETQYF	TGTGCCAGCTCACCACCTTCTCAAGAGACCCAGTACTTC
TRBV29-1	-	-	TRBJ2-7	CSVVRGVSYEQYF	TGCAGCGTTGTAAGGGGCGTCTCCTACGAGCAGTACTTC
TRBV6-5	TRBD1	few	TRBJ1-2	CASRRGGGGYYGYTF	TGTGCCAGCAGACGGGGAGGAGGGGGCTACTATGGCTACACCTTC
TRBV13	-	-	TRBJ2-3	CASSLHGWGTDTQYF	TGTGCCAGCAGCTTACACGGGTGGGGCACAGATACGCAGTATTTT
TRBV9	TRBD1	-	TRBJ1-2	CASSVAGTGANYGYTF	TGTGCCAGCAGCGTAGCGGGGACAGGGGCAAACTATGGCTACACCTTC
TRBV5-4	TRBD1	-	TRBJ1-5	CASSLDRVQPQHF	TGTGCCAGCAGCCTAGACAGGGTCCAGCCCCAGCATTTT
TRBV30	TRBD2	-	TRBJ2-2	CACRLAVNTGELFF	TGTGCCTGTAGACTAGCGGTGAACACCGGGGAGCTGTTTTTT
TRBV28	-	-	TRBJ1-2	CASSLPGGDGYTF	TGTGCCAGCAGTTTACCGGGAGGGGATGGCTACACCTTC
TRBV9	TRBD1	-	TRBJ1-1	CASSLHGQGDTEAFF	TGTGCCAGCAGCCTCCACGGACAGGGGGACACTGAAGCTTTCTTT
TRBV19	TRBD1	-	TRBJ1-2	CASSIGTGQGYGYTF	TGTGCCAGTAGTATCGGGACAGGGCAAGGCTATGGCTACACCTTC
TRBV18	TRBD1	-	TRBJ1-5	CASSHTGEIDQPQHF	TGTGCCAGCTCACATACAGGGGAGATAGATCAGCCCCAGCATTTT
TRBV28	TRBD1	-	TRBJ1-4	CASIRQGNEKLFF	TGTGCCAGCATCCGACAGGGGAATGAAAAACTGTTTTTT
TRBV10-3	-	-	TRBJ1-2	CAISESPDYGYTF	TGTGCCATCAGTGAGTCCCCAGACTATGGCTACACCTTC
TRBV28	TRBD2	-	TRBJ2-1	CASSHRGVYNEQFF	TGTGCCAGCAGCCACCGGGGGGTTTACAATGAGCAGTTCTTC
TRBV30	-	once	TRBJ1-1	CAWSEGWNTEAFF	TGTGCCTGGTCAGAGGGATGGAACACTGAAGCTTTCTTT
TRBV7-8	-	-	TRBJ1-1	CASSLGLGGRGETEAFF	TGTGCCAGCAGCTTAGGATTGGGTGGCAGGGGTGAAACTGAAGCTTTCTTT
TRBV6-1	-	-	TRBJ1-4	CASSEVRFEKLFF	TGTGCCAGCAGTGAAGTCCGGTTCGAAAAACTGTTTTTT
TRBV28	-	-	TRBJ2-3	CASSEGLYTQYF	TGTGCCAGCAGTGAGGGACTTTATACGCAGTATTTT